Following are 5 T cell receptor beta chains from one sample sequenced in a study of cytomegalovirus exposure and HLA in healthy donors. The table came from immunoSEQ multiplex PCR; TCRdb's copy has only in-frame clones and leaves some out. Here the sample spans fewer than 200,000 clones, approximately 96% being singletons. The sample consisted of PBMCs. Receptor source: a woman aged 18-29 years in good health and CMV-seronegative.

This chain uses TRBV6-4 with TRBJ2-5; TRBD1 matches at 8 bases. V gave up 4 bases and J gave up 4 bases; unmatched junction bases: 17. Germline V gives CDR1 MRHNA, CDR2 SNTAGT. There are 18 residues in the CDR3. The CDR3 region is CASSGNQIPRGPGETQYF. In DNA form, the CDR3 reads TGTGCCAGCAGTGGGAACCAGATCCCCAGGGGGCCAGGAGAGACCCAGTACTTC.

The CDR3 is CASSLGLGAEQYF. DNA of the CDR3: TGTGCCAGCAGCCTGGGACTTGGAGCCGAGCAGTACTTC. This rearrangement joins TRBV7-6 to TRBJ2-7; D may be TRBD2 (6 bases). The CDR3 contains 13 residues. V lost 5 bases, J lost 6 bases, and 14 bases lay in between. Germline CDR1 is SGHVS and CDR2 is FNYEAQ.

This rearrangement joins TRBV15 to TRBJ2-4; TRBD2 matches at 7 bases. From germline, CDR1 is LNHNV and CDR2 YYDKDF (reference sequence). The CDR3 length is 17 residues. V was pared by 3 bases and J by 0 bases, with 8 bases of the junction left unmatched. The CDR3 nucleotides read TGTGCCACCAGCAGCACGCGGGGGAGCTTAGCCAAAAACATTCAGTACTTC. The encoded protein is CATSSTRGSLAKNIQYF. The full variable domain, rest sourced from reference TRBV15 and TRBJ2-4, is DAMVIQNPRYQVTQFGKPVTLSCSQTLNHNVMYWYQQKSSQAPKLLFHYYDKDFNNEADTPDNFQSRRPNTSFCFLDIRSPGLGDTAMYLCATSSTRGSLAKNIQYFGAGTRLSVL.

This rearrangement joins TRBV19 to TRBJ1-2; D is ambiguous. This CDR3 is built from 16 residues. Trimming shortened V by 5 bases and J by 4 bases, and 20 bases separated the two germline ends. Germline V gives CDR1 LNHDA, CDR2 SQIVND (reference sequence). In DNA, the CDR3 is TGTGCCAGTAGTTCTGACGACCGGCCCGGCGGCTATGGCTACACCTTC. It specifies CASSSDDRPGGYGYTF. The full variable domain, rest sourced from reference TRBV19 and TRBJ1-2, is DGGITQSPKYLFRKEGQNVTLSCEQNLNHDAMYWYRQDPGQGLRLIYYSQIVNDFQKGDIAEGYSVSREKKESFPLTVTSAQKNPTAFYLCASSSDDRPGGYGYTFGSGTRLTVV.

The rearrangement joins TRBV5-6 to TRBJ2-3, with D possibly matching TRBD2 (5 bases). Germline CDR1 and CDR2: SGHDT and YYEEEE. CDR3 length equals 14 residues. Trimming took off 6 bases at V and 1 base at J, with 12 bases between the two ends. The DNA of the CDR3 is TGTGCCAGCACCTTCGGGGATGGCACAGATACGCAGTATTTT. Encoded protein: CASTFGDGTDTQYF.